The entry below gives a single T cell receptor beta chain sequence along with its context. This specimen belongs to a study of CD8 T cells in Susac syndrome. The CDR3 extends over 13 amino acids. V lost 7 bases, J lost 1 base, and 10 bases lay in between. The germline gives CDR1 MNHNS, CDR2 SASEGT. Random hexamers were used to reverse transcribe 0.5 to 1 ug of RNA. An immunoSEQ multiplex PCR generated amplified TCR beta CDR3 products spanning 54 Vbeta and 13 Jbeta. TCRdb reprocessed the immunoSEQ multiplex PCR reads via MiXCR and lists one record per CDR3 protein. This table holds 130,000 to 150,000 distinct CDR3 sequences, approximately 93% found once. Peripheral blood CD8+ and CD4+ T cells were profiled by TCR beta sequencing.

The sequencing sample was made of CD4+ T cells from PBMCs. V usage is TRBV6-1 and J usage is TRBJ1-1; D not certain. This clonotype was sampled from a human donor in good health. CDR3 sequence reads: CASKAPENTEAFF. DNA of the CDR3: TGTGCCAGCAAGGCTCCGGAGAACACTGAAGCTTTCTTT.